This T cell receptor beta chain is drawn from a study of blood T cell repertoires in COVID-19 (dated by TCRdb to 2019 to 2021). Study-wide context: Samples covering the acute and convalescent phases of COVID-19 were provided by collaborators in the United States, Italy and Spain. The material from the prospective study consisted of cDNA or gDNA derived from T cells, B-cell-depleted T cells, or PBMCs. Subjects who had been exposed to COVID-19, were actively infected with it, or had recovered from it provided the deeply sampled blood TCRbeta repertoires that made up the dataset. The repertoires were released in a freely available public database meant as a resource for research on the immune response to SARS-CoV-2. Samples came from the ongoing ImmuneRACE study (first 160 participants) plus 1,254 subjects from 6 global collaborators. Sample metadata almost always included a de-identified subject ID, COVID-19 status, age in years and sex. Where available, HLA class I and class II types were taken from metadata supplied by the sample provider and were not determined by assay-based typing.

On this clone itself: No antigen is known for it. Per-nucleotide qualities are absent, and no much larger clonotype sits a single base away.

Reading the germline V gene gives CDR1 MDHEN and CDR2 SYDVKM. The germline V and J ends show losses of 10 bases and 3 bases respectively, and no gene match explains 10 bases of the junction. The CDR3 sequence holds 15 residues, the cysteine and phenylalanine included. Just CDR3 DNA is preserved here, 45 bases in frame from base 1. The paper as a whole reports these results and caveats: The quantity of clinical and demographic metadata differed by source and by participant and was supplied without curation.

Each collaborating institution followed its own protocols to collect whole blood in K2EDTA tubes. For TCRbeta analysis, collaborator samples were shipped as frozen whole blood, as isolated PBMCs, or as DNA extracted from either sample type. TCRbeta CDR3 regions were amplified from genomic DNA using the immunoSEQ Assay, a bias-controlled multiplex PCR. The original methods were these. Within the assay, amplification of reference gene primers was used to estimate how many nucleated cells each sample contained. Sequence reads were collapsed and filtered to measure the absolute abundance of every unique TCRbeta CDR3 rearrangement. Productive Simpson clonality was computed per sample as the square root of Simpson's diversity index over productive rearrangements. Imported from immuneACCESS, the table was reduced by TCRdb to in-frame sequences with V and J called. These copies leave out some clones; in studies compared against another copy, an unresolved V gene accounts for under half, and the cause of the remainder is not known. The D gene and trimming were derived from the DNA, and the V and J assignments and clone size from that table. In all, the sample holds about 65,000 clones, and roughly 79% of those were seen once. The ten top clones hold around 32% of the sample.

Sample: peripheral blood. The source of this sequence is a human donor in a cohort sampled during active COVID-19. The sequence joins TRBV28 to TRBJ1-5, and TRBD1 aligns with 9 junction nucleotides. The CDR3 region has the sequence CATVPGQGYNQPQHF. The sequenced DNA: TGTGCCACCGTACCGGGACAGGGTTACAATCAGCCCCAGCATTTT. When the CDR3 is completed using the reference TRBV28 and TRBJ1-5 genes on either side, the full variable domain is DVKVTQSSRYLVKRTGEKVFLECVQDMDHENMFWYRQDPGLGLRLIYFSYDVKMKEKGDIPEGYSVSREKKERFSLILESASTNQTSMYLCATVPGQGYNQPQHFGDGTRLSIL.